Listed below are T cell receptor beta chains from one sample, sequenced in a study of T cell responses to AZD1222 COVID-19 vaccine. Generated by immunoSEQ multiplex PCR, the TCRdb table keeps only in-frame clones and is missing some. The sample has approximately 100,000 clones, around nine tenths seen once; the top ten hold roughly 2.8%. The source was peripheral blood, collected on day 0 of MenACWY control vaccination. The receptor set was obtained from an adult in good health. CDR3s include the opening cysteine and the closing phenylalanine or tryptophan. The D gene is left open where the match is weak. Some rows have no size entry. The others give once, few or many, or a class for an expanded clone.

cdr3_nt,cdr3_aa,clone_size,v_call,j_call,d_call
TGCAGCGTTTCGGGACAGGAATCCTCCTACGAGCAGTACTTC,CSVSGQESSYEQYF,.,TRBV29-1,TRBJ2-7,TRBD1
TGCGCCAGCAGCCCCTCGTGGTCCGGGGAGCTGTTTTTT,CASSPSWSGELFF,.,TRBV5-1,TRBJ2-2,.
TGTGCCAGTAGTTTTGCGTACGGATCCTACGAGCAGTACTTC,CASSFAYGSYEQYF,.,TRBV19,TRBJ2-7,.
TGTGCCAGCAGTTACGTTACAGGACTAGCCAAAAACATTCAGTACTTC,CASSYVTGLAKNIQYF,once,TRBV6-5,TRBJ2-4,.
TGTGCCAGCAGTCCTACTAGCGGGGGGGCTAATGAGCAGTTCTTC,CASSPTSGGANEQFF,few,TRBV27,TRBJ2-1,TRBD2
TGTGCCAGCAGCTTTCAGCTGAGCGGGGGGCCACCGGAGAAGCAGTTCTTC,CASSFQLSGGPPEKQFF,.,TRBV11-2,TRBJ2-1,TRBD2
TGTGCCAGCAGCTTAGGGTGGAGGGGAGATACGCAGTATTTT,CASSLGWRGDTQYF,.,TRBV7-9,TRBJ2-3,.
TGTGCCAGTTCGGACGGGGTGCTAGAAGCTTTCTTT,CASSDGVLEAFF,.,TRBV7-9,TRBJ1-1,.
TGCAGCGCCAAGGGGGACAGGGCCACAGATACGCAGTATTTT,CSAKGDRATDTQYF,.,TRBV29-1,TRBJ2-3,TRBD1
TGTGCCAGCAGTCCCCGGGCAGGGGGGCAGTCTAATGAAAAACTGTTTTTT,CASSPRAGGQSNEKLFF,.,TRBV6-6,TRBJ1-4,TRBD1
TGTGCCAGCAGTGACGCCTGGAACGGTTCACCCCTCCACTTT,CASSDAWNGSPLHF,.,TRBV6-1,TRBJ1-6,.
TGCGCCAGCAGCCAGGCATCCTTCGAGGGCTCCTACGAGCAGTACTTC,CASSQASFEGSYEQYF,.,TRBV4-1,TRBJ2-7,.
TGCGCCAGCAGTGAAATGGCCCGGTATGGCTACACCTTC,CASSEMARYGYTF,.,TRBV10-2,TRBJ1-2,.
TGCGCCAGCAGCCAACCCGGGACTAACCAAGAGACCCAGTACTTC,CASSQPGTNQETQYF,.,TRBV4-1,TRBJ2-5,TRBD2
TGTGCCAGCAGCCAAGATCACAGCTACAATGAGCAGTTCTTC,CASSQDHSYNEQFF,.,TRBV3-1/TRBV3-2,TRBJ2-1,.
TGTGCCAGCAGTTTTAGAGAGACCCAGTACTTC,CASSFRETQYF,.,TRBV12-3/TRBV12-4,TRBJ2-5,.
TGTGCCAGTAGTGTCGACTACTCCTACGAGCAGTACTTC,CASSVDYSYEQYF,.,TRBV19,TRBJ2-7,.
TGTGCCAGCAGCGAAGGGACAGGGCATTTTAATGAGCAGTTCTTC,CASSEGTGHFNEQFF,.,TRBV5-4,TRBJ2-1,TRBD1
TGTGCCAGTAGTATTTGGACAGGGACCGTGAACACTGAAGCTTTCTTT,CASSIWTGTVNTEAFF,.,TRBV19,TRBJ1-1,TRBD1
TGTGCCAGCAGTCACACCTCCGGGACAGGGGGCGAGCAGTACTTC,CASSHTSGTGGEQYF,.,TRBV6-5,TRBJ2-7,TRBD1
TGTGCCAGCAGCAAGGTGACGGGGAGCGGGACAGCTATTCAGCAGCCCCAGCATTTT,CASSKVTGSGTAIQQPQHF,.,TRBV21-1,TRBJ1-5,.
TGTGCCAGCAGCCGACAGCACACCGGGGAGCTGTTTTTT,CASSRQHTGELFF,.,TRBV14,TRBJ2-2,.
TGTGCCACCAGCAGAGATTCAACCGGGACAGGGGCTTATGGCTACACCTTC,CATSRDSTGTGAYGYTF,.,TRBV15,TRBJ1-2,TRBD1
TGTGCCAGCTCACGAGGACAGGCCGATAATTCACCCCTCCACTTT,CASSRGQADNSPLHF,once,TRBV18,TRBJ1-6,TRBD1
TGTGCCAGCAGTCCTGGGGGGCGAACTAATGAAAAACTGTTTTTT,CASSPGGRTNEKLFF,.,TRBV28,TRBJ1-4,.
TGTGCCAGCACCCCCGGGCCCTACAATGAGCAGTTCTTC,CASTPGPYNEQFF,.,TRBV2,TRBJ2-1,.
TGTGCCAGCAGCTTAGCGGGGTGGACCGATTCGCTGTTTTTT,CASSLAGWTDSLFF,once,TRBV7-9,TRBJ1-4,.
TGTGCCAGCAGTTCACAGGGGGGCAATCAGCCCCAGCATTTT,CASSSQGGNQPQHF,.,TRBV6-2/TRBV6-3,TRBJ1-5,TRBD1